This T cell receptor (beta chain) was captured in a study of T-cell memory formation after mild COVID-19 (dated by TCRdb to the early 2020s). The study in broad terms: TCR sequence clusters from the two donors were largely donor specific. T-cell clones expanding and contracting after mild COVID-19 in a couple of donors were tracked by longitudinal TCRalpha and TCRbeta repertoire sequencing. Two young, previously healthy adult volunteers made up the cohort, one male and one female.

Broad study findings and their caveats: Some responding clones were detected in pre-infection memory, which suggested that pre-existing cross-reactive memory T cells had joined the SARS-CoV-2 response. Contracting CD4+ clones appeared mostly in the CM and EM memory subsets, whereas CD8+ clones were enriched in EMRA. The study covered only a couple of mild cases, and larger cohorts including severe cases with pre-infection samples were considered necessary. Clones contracting from day 15 to 85 had balanced CD4/CD8 phenotypes, while a second wave expanding from day 15 to 37 was biased towards CD4+. The second-wave clones that peaked on day 37 were not confirmed to be SARS-CoV-2 specific.

With respect to this clonotype: Its antigen is still unknown. Per-base qualities were not stored, and no clone one base away is much larger.

Ficoll-Paque density gradient centrifugation was used to isolate PBMCs. The CDR3 has 14 amino acids, counting the end cysteine and phenylalanine. CDR3 DNA is the only sequence kept; it has 42 bases, read in frame from the first base. Deletion took 3 bases off V and 7 bases off J, with a span of 13 bases between the germline ends. The CDR1 and CDR2 encoded by the germline V gene (reference sequence) are SGHAT and FQDESV. Sequencing relied on an Illumina NovaSeq 6000. cDNA libraries for TCRalpha and TCRbeta were prepared by 5'RACE using constant-segment primers, with sample barcodes and unique molecular identifiers added. Trizol reagent was used to extract RNA from every sample. Amplification of the libraries took two PCR steps, and the second step added a second sample barcode plus Illumina TruSeq adapters. Libraries were sequenced on an Illumina NovaSeq with 2 x 150 bp paired-end reads. The authors' pipeline ran thus. The reads were demultiplexed and collapsed into UMI-guided consensus sequences using migec v1.2.7. Using mixcr v2.1.11, the UMI consensuses were aligned to TRA and TRB V and J templates and assembled into clonotypes. A clonotype was counted as expanded or contracted only if both edgeR and NoisET called the change significant, with noise models trained on biological replicates. For edgeR calls, the cutoffs were a false discovery rate-adjusted p below 0.01 and a log2 fold-change threshold of 1. As an exploratory analysis of dynamics, PCA with hierarchical clustering was applied to max-normalized trajectories of the 1000 most abundant clonotypes. Each responding clone was given a CD4 or CD8 phenotype based on the CD4+ and CD8+ repertoires, which had been sequenced separately. The public sequencing data were trimmed at Q25 with fastp and processed into clonotypes with MiXCR by TCRdb, which kept only in-frame beta chains. Each entry merges the rows of one CDR3 protein and shows their most common DNA and genes. The V and J calls follow TCRdb's processing rather than the paper's. The sample includes roughly 280,000 distinct CDR3 sequences, with 8% to 10% observed a single time. 22% of the sample is taken by the ten largest.

Sequencing was done on a sample of PBMCs or a T cell subset sorted from them (not recorded which). Recombination connected TRBV11-1 to TRBJ2-1; matching of 5 bases hints at TRBD1 as the D gene. This TCR was sampled from a man younger than 35 who had mild COVID-19 (a few samples of this study predate the infection). The sample titles of this study are shuffled in the database, so cell type and time point are left out; the donor was told from shared clones. The bases are TGTGCCAGCAGCTTTTCCGAAGGGGTGAATGAGCAGTTCTTC. The resulting protein is CASSFSEGVNEQFF.